These T cell receptor beta chains were read from a single sample in a study of blood T cell repertoires in COVID-19. Some clones are missing from TCRdb's copy, which holds only in-frame ones; the method was immunoSEQ multiplex PCR. This table holds 150,000 to 200,000 clones, about 80% found once. The sample comprised peripheral blood. The receptors derive from a human donor with acute or convalescent COVID-19. The donor label of this sample is uncertain. CDR3s include the opening cysteine and the closing phenylalanine or tryptophan. D genes are given only for firm matches. Expanded clones get a size class; other rows say once, few or many, or leave the size out.

length,D,size,J,V,CDR3,DNA
15,TRBD1,-,TRBJ1-2,TRBV5-5,CASSPLGQVDYGYTF,TGTGCCAGCAGCCCCCTGGGACAGGTGGACTATGGCTACACCTTC
14,-,few,TRBJ1-1,TRBV19,CASSIAREGTEAFF,TGTGCCAGTAGTATAGCCAGGGAAGGCACTGAAGCTTTCTTT
14,-,-,TRBJ1-1,TRBV6-4,CASSDGGKRAEAFF,TGTGCCAGCAGTGATGGCGGCAAACGGGCTGAAGCTTTCTTT
16,TRBD2,-,TRBJ2-2,TRBV5-1,CASSLAGISGTGELFF,TGCGCCAGCAGCTTAGCGGGGATTTCGGGTACCGGGGAGCTGTTTTTT
16,TRBD2,-,TRBJ2-1,TRBV6-6,CASSSPGASGQNEQFF,TGTGCCAGCAGTTCTCCTGGGGCTAGCGGGCAAAATGAGCAGTTCTTC
16,-,-,TRBJ2-1,TRBV9,CASSPLGGDGYNEQFF,TGTGCCAGCAGCCCCTTGGGGGGAGACGGTTACAATGAGCAGTTCTTC
13,-,few,TRBJ1-2,TRBV29-1,CSVRARENYGYTF,TGCAGCGTCCGGGCCCGGGAAAACTATGGCTACACCTTC
11,-,-,TRBJ2-5,TRBV30,CACFGEETQYF,TGTGCCTGTTTCGGGGAAGAGACCCAGTACTTC
13,-,-,TRBJ1-1,TRBV29-1,CSVGTARFSEAFF,TGCAGCGTTGGGACAGCACGATTCTCTGAAGCTTTCTTT
15,-,-,TRBJ1-1,TRBV7-9,CASSLAQGLNTEAFF,TGTGCCAGCAGCTTAGCGCAGGGGTTGAACACTGAAGCTTTCTTT
15,-,-,TRBJ2-5,TRBV5-1,CASDPTGTPQETQYF,TGCGCCAGCGATCCGACCGGGACACCCCAAGAGACCCAGTACTTC
15,-,-,TRBJ1-1,TRBV30,CAWKGGVFQNTEAFF,TGTGCCTGGAAAGGGGGGGTTTTTCAGAACACTGAAGCTTTCTTT
15,TRBD1,-,TRBJ2-7,TRBV13,CASSSPGQDLYEQYF,TGTGCCAGCAGCTCCCCGGGACAGGATCTCTACGAGCAGTACTTC
14,TRBD1,few,TRBJ1-4,TRBV19,CASSDRGTNEKLFF,TGTGCCAGTAGTGACAGGGGGACTAATGAAAAACTGTTTTTT
14,-,-,TRBJ2-5,TRBV28,CASSLAGSKETQYF,TGTGCCAGCAGTTTAGCCGGGAGCAAAGAGACCCAGTACTTC
13,-,-,TRBJ1-1,TRBV11-3,CASSLLRETEAFF,TGTGCCAGCAGCTTGCTTCGCGAGACTGAAGCTTTCTTT
15,TRBD2,-,TRBJ2-7,TRBV6-1,CASSPPLAGAYEQYF,TGTGCCAGCAGTCCTCCTCTAGCGGGCGCCTACGAGCAGTACTTC
16,TRBD1,few,TRBJ2-3,TRBV29-1,CSVRLSRGLSTDTQYF,TGCAGCGTTCGACTATCCAGGGGGCTCAGCACAGATACGCAGTATTTT
13,-,-,TRBJ1-5,TRBV19,CASTGGQNQPQHF,TGTGCCAGTACCGGCGGACAAAATCAGCCCCAGCATTTT
16,-,-,TRBJ1-4,TRBV11-2,CASSLGDFFRSEKLFF,TGTGCCAGCAGCTTAGGGGACTTTTTTAGGAGTGAAAAACTGTTTTTT
15,TRBD1,-,TRBJ2-5,TRBV11-1,CASSARTGGGETQYF,TGTGCCAGCAGCGCACGGACAGGGGGCGGTGAGACCCAGTACTTC
15,TRBD1,-,TRBJ1-4,TRBV9,CASSVEGQGDEKLFF,TGTGCCAGCAGCGTAGAAGGACAGGGAGATGAAAAACTGTTTTTT